This passage covers 29 T cell receptor beta chains from one sample sequenced in a study of Graves' ophthalmopathy and Graves' hyperthyroidism. Transcripts of RNA were the source for amplifying TCR beta CDR3 regions. HTBI primers served in a first-round RT-PCR, which a second-round multiplex PCR followed. Each CDR3 protein is one row after TCRdb ran MiXCR on the multiplex PCR reads. The table lists about 550,000 distinct CDR3 sequences, under 45% of them singletons. Sequenced input: peripheral blood or thyroid tissue (not recorded which). The receptors originated from an adult man with Graves' hyperthyroidism.

The CDR3 nucleotides are TGCAGCCCCGGGACGGATCAAGAGACCCAGTACTTC. Its protein product is CSPGTDQETQYF. V is TRBV29-1 and J is TRBJ2-7; either TRBD1 or TRBD2 may supply D (5 bases each). The J call may be wrong; the DNA end is better matched by TRBJ2-5. This CDR3 has 12 residues. Germline V gene data show CDR1 as SQVTM and CDR2 as ANQGSEA.

This chain links TRBV7-8 with TRBJ2-1; no reliable D call. This CDR3 comprises 14 residues. Germline lookup yields CDR1 SGHVS and CDR2 FQNEAQ. Trimming removed 1 base at V and 0 bases at J, with 4 bases between. CDR3: CASSLGYSYNEQFF. CDR3 coding DNA: TGTGCCAGCAGCTTAGGATACTCCTACAATGAGCAGTTCTTC.

The genes are TRBV29-1 and TRBJ2-1, with no clear D. The V gene's germline CDR1 is SQVTM and CDR2 ANQGSEA. V was shortened by 3 bases and J by 0 bases, with 9 bases between the two germline ends. CDR3 length equals 14 residues. CDR3 sequence reads: CSVEGQSSYNEQFF. CDR3 coding DNA: TGCAGCGTTGAGGGCCAAAGCTCCTACAATGAGCAGTTCTTC.

This clonotype was counted at least ten times. V gene TRBV7-2 combines with J gene TRBJ2-5; TRBD1 agrees at 8 bases. The CDR3 runs to 13 residues. The V segment lost 3 bases and the J segment 7 bases; nucleotides outside the gene matches: 4. The V gene's germline CDR1 is SGHTA and CDR2 FQGNSA. The CDR3 region has the DNA TGTGCCAGCAGCTTGCAGGGGGCTTGGACCCAGTACTTC. Translated: CASSLQGAWTQYF. The full variable domain, completed using reference TRBV7-2 and TRBJ2-5, is GAGVSQSPSNKVTEKGKDVELRCDPISGHTALYWYRQSLGQGLEFLIYFQGNSAPDKSGLPSDRFSAERTGGSVSTLTIQRTQQEDSAVYLCASSLQGAWTQYFGPGTRLLVL.

The chain combines TRBV7-2 with TRBJ2-7, with 7 bases that match TRBD2. The DNA matches TRBJ2-1 better at its end, which makes the J call doubtful. The CDR3 contains 12 residues. Germline loops: CDR1 SGHTA, CDR2 FQGNSA. The CDR3 is CASSPPGLEQFF. CDR3 DNA sequence: TGTGCCAGCAGCCCTCCGGGACTAGAGCAGTTCTTC.

The chain has TRBV12-3 or TRBV12-4 and TRBJ2-2; D perhaps matches TRBD1 (6 bases). Trimming took off 0 bases at V and 4 bases at J, with 15 bases between the two ends. The CDR3 runs 17 residues. DNA for the CDR3: TGTGCCAGCAGTTTAGCGCGCCCGGACAGTGCCACCGGGGAGCTGTTTTTT. Amino acids: CASSLARPDSATGELFF.

This clonotype was counted at least ten times. This chain links TRBV7-9 with TRBJ1-4; TRBD1 matches 9 bases. With 7 bases clipped from V and 7 bases from J, the junction kept 13 bases outside the gene matches. CDR1 is SEHNR and CDR2 is FQNEAQ in the germline V gene (reference sequence). This CDR3 has 16 amino acids. The CDR3 spells CASNPGQGLLGEKLFF. As DNA, the CDR3 is TGTGCCAGCAACCCGGGACAGGGTTTATTAGGTGAAAAACTGTTTTTT.

The chain has TRBV24-1 and TRBJ2-7, with 14 positions matching TRBD2. The J call may be faulty, since TRBJ2-1 better matches the DNA end. The CDR3 has 19 residues. Per the germline V gene, CDR1 is KGHDR and CDR2 is SFDVKD. The CDR3 loop is CATSDSDTGLAGVRGEQFF. The DNA for the CDR3 is TGTGCCACCAGTGATTCGGACACGGGACTAGCGGGAGTACGGGGTGAGCAGTTCTTC.

The V call is TRBV19, the J call TRBJ1-1, with 11 nucleotides matching TRBD1. The CDR3 runs 18 residues. CDR1 LNHDA and CDR2 SQIVND come from the germline V gene (reference sequence). The V segment lost 3 bases and the J segment 3 bases; nucleotides outside the gene matches: 12. The CDR3 DNA follows: TGTGCCAGTAGTATTCCTCGGACAGGGGGCAATAAATACACTGAAGCTTTCTTT. Its translation is CASSIPRTGGNKYTEAFF.

This clonotype has only one observation. The J gene is TRBJ2-7, the V gene TRBV20-1, with 8 nucleotides matching TRBD1. This CDR3 has 15 amino acids. From germline, CDR1 is DFQATT and CDR2 SNEGSKA (reference sequence). The junction had 17 bases not matched to a gene; V was cut back by 4 bases and J by 9 bases. CDR3 nucleotides: TGCAGTGCTACCTCCGGACAGGGAGGCACAGATACGCAGTACTTC. This sequence encodes CSATSGQGGTDTQYF.

The CDR3 sequence is CSVAGVYNEQYF. The DNA of the CDR3 is TGCAGCGTTGCGGGAGTCTACAATGAGCAGTACTTC. The chain carries TRBV29-1 and TRBJ2-7; maybe TRBD2 (6 bases). The CDR3 loop spans 12 amino acids. CDR1 and CDR2 from the germline V gene are SQVTM and ANQGSEA. V was shortened by 4 bases and J by 7 bases, with 14 bases between the two germline ends.

This chain links TRBV7-2 with TRBJ2-7; no clear D gene. This CDR3 has 14 residues. CDR1 is SGHTA, CDR2 FQGNSA, per germline. The V gene lost 1 base and the J gene lost 7 bases, with 14 bases spanning the gap. CDR3 in amino acids: CASSLEILYNEQYF. The CDR3 nucleotides read TGTGCCAGCAGCTTAGAGATTCTCTACAATGAGCAGTACTTC.

The rearrangement uses TRBV10-3 and TRBJ2-1; perhaps TRBD1 as D (6 bases). CDR3 length: 17 residues. Germline CDR1 ENHRY, CDR2 SYGVKD. Trimming stripped 4 bases from V and 3 bases from J, with 19 bases between. The CDR3 region is CAISGPPGTIYYNEQFF. For the CDR3, the DNA is TGTGCCATCAGTGGTCCACCCGGGACAATATACTACAATGAGCAGTTCTTC.

Worth noting for this clonotype: This may stem from a read error, because a much larger clone lies one nucleotide away. V is TRBV7-9 and J is TRBJ2-5, with 13 bases identical to TRBD2. This CDR3 contains 14 residues. Germline V gene data show CDR1 as SEHNR and CDR2 as FQNEAQ (reference sequence). The CDR3 DNA is TGTGCCCGCAGCCGACTAGCGGGGGGAGAGACCCAGTACTTC. Translation: CARSRLAGGETQYF.

This clonotype was seen more than once but under ten times. This may stem from a read error, because a much larger clone lies one nucleotide away. The chain employs TRBV24-1 and TRBJ2-2; TRBD1 matches at 8 bases. This CDR3 contains 17 residues. Germline CDR1 reads KGHDR; CDR2 reads SFDVKD. Unmatched junction bases numbered 5, after V lost 2 bases and J lost 1 base. CDR3 sequence: CATSDSRTGGNTGELFF. In DNA, the CDR3 is TGTGCCACCAGTGATTCGAGAACAGGGGGGAACACCGGGGAGCTGTTTTTT.

The chain recombines TRBV2 with TRBJ2-7, with TRBD1 matching over 7 bases. Trimming cost V 5 bases and J 0 bases; bases outside gene matches: 7. Germline CDR1 reads SNHLY; CDR2 reads FYNNEI. This CDR3 contains 15 residues. The CDR3 loop is CASSRSGQHSYEQYF. The CDR3 nucleotides read TGTGCCAGCAGTCGATCGGGACAGCACTCCTACGAGCAGTACTTC.

This clonotype was seen a single time. The chain couples TRBV29-1 to TRBJ1-2; TRBD1 matches at 8 bases. From germline, CDR1 is SQVTM and CDR2 ANQGSEA. After removal of 1 base from V and 6 bases from J, the junction contained 4 bases not matched to a gene. The CDR3 runs to 13 residues. Written as DNA, the CDR3 is TGCAGCGTTGAAGGGCAGGGGGCAGATGGCTACACCTTC. Its translation: CSVEGQGADGYTF.

This clonotype was detected a few times. This sequence joins TRBV28 and TRBJ2-7; D is ambiguous. V shed 5 bases and J shed 5 bases, with 10 bases lying between them. Germline V lookup: CDR1 MDHEN, CDR2 SYDVKM. The length of the CDR3 is 12 residues. The CDR3: CASSPIRDEQYF. The DNA of the CDR3 is TGTGCCAGCAGTCCTATCCGGGACGAGCAGTACTTC.

Of note for this clonotype: This may be a read error: a much more frequent sequence differs by one nucleotide. The missing conserved phenylalanine or tryptophan at the end of this CDR3 makes a read error likely. The chain carries TRBV6-5 and TRBJ1-1; TRBD1 agrees at 9 bases. Per germline, CDR1 MNHEY and CDR2 SVGAGI. V lost 5 bases and J lost 6; bases outside the gene matches: 7. There are 14 residues in the CDR3. The CDR3 coding sequence is TGTGCCAGCAGTCCATACAGGGGGCATGCTGAAGCTTTCCTT. It is translated as CASSPYRGHAEAFL.

Concerning this clonotype: The junction differs from germline at one of its ends, possibly a read error. The gene calls are TRBV10-2 and TRBJ1-6; D remains ambiguous. CDR3 length equals 19 residues. Germline loops: CDR1 WSHSY, CDR2 SAAADI. The CDR3 loop is CASSYYAGGPSSYNPPLHF. As DNA, the CDR3 is TGTGCCAGCAGTTATTACGCAGGAGGGCCGAGCTCCTATAATCCACCCCTCCACTTT.

The V call is TRBV24-1, the J call TRBJ1-2; TRBD1 is a possible D gene (5 bases). Germline V lookup: CDR1 KGHDR, CDR2 SFDVKD. This CDR3 contains 13 residues. Trimming cost V 8 bases and J 1 base, with 10 bases left between them. CDR3 nucleotide sequence: TGTGCCACCAAAGACAGATTTAACTATGGCTACACCTTC. It is translated as CATKDRFNYGYTF.

Many counts were recorded for this clonotype. V usage is TRBV19 and J usage is TRBJ1-4, with 10 bases fitting TRBD1. This CDR3 spans 15 amino acids. Germline loops: CDR1 LNHDA, CDR2 SQIVND (reference sequence). V lost 5 bases, J lost 5 bases, and 5 bases stayed unmatched. In DNA form, the CDR3 reads TGTGCCAGTAGTTCCCTGGGACAGGGGAATGAAAAACTGTTTTTT. It codes for CASSSLGQGNEKLFF.

In its sample, this clonotype was seen a few times. V gene TRBV12-3 or TRBV12-4 combines with J gene TRBJ1-4; D possibly corresponds to TRBD1 (6 bases). The length of the CDR3 is 15 residues. Trimming removed 5 bases from V and 7 bases from J, with 17 bases in between. DNA of the CDR3: TGTGCCAGCAGTGCTAACAGGGTGCTTGGTGAAAAACTGTTTTTT. As protein: CASSANRVLGEKLFF.

The chain uses TRBV27 and TRBJ2-7; D remains ambiguous. V was pared by 2 bases and J by 1 base, with 18 bases between. Germline CDR1 and CDR2: MNHEY and SMNVEV (reference sequence). The CDR3 has 17 amino acids. The DNA for the CDR3 is TGTGCCAGCAGTTTAGTGTCCGGGCTAGGCAGGTCCTACGAGCAGTACTTC. Amino acid sequence: CASSLVSGLGRSYEQYF.

The CDR3 region has the DNA TGTGCCAGCAGCGAAGGGACAGGGTTCGAGCAGTACTTC. Residues: CASSEGTGFEQYF. V gene TRBV12-3 or TRBV12-4 combines with J gene TRBJ2-7, with 9 bases that match TRBD1. The CDR3 is 13 amino acids. After removal of 6 bases from V and 6 bases from J, the junction contained 6 bases not matched to a gene.

The chain carries TRBV5-1 and TRBJ2-1; D tentatively fits TRBD1 or TRBD2 (5 bases each). Gene TRBJ2-7 matches the end of the DNA better, so the J call may be wrong. The CDR3 has 13 amino acids. The germline V gene encodes CDR1 SGHRS and CDR2 YFSETQ. This chain's CDR3 is CASSLRDQNEQYF. CDR3 coding DNA: TGCGCCAGCAGCTTGAGGGACCAGAATGAGCAGTACTTC.

The chain joins TRBV6-1 to TRBJ1-1, with D tentatively TRBD1 (5 bases). The V end was cut by 3 bases, the J end by 6 bases, with 14 bases between. Germline V gene sequence: CDR1 MNHNS, CDR2 SASEGT. The CDR3 runs 14 residues. CDR3 DNA sequence: TGTGCCAGCAGTGAGGCCCGCGGGGCCCCTGAAGCTTTCTTT. Encoded protein: CASSEARGAPEAFF.

In this sample, this clonotype turned up a few times. The V gene is TRBV3-1, the J gene TRBJ1-6; 7 positions agree with TRBD1. With V trimmed by 0 bases and J by 5 bases, 7 bases remained unmatched. Looked up from germline, CDR1 is LGHDT and CDR2 is YNNKEL (reference sequence). The CDR3 sequence is 17 residues long. CDR3 residues: CASSQDRGQVNNSPLHF. CDR3 sequence (DNA): TGTGCCAGCAGCCAAGATAGAGGACAGGTGAATAATTCACCCCTCCACTTT.

V gene TRBV7-3 combines with J gene TRBJ2-3; TRBD2 matches 7 bases. From germline, CDR1 is SGHTA and CDR2 FQGTGA. This CDR3 is 15 amino acids long. V shed 6 bases and J 3 bases; nucleotides not matched to a gene: 9. The CDR3: CASRSTSMSTDTQYF. The CDR3 coding sequence is TGTGCCAGCAGGTCGACTAGCATGAGTACAGATACGCAGTATTTT. The full variable domain, rest sourced from reference TRBV7-3 and TRBJ2-3, is GAGVSQTPSNKVTEKGKYVELRCDPISGHTALYWYRQSLGQGPEFLIYFQGTGAADDSGLPNDRFFAVRPEGSVSTLKIQRTERGDSAVYLCASRSTSMSTDTQYFGPGTRLTVL.